This T cell receptor beta chain was observed in a study of cytomegalovirus exposure and HLA in healthy donors (dated by TCRdb to about 2017). About the investigation overall: According to an earlier analysis of 550 to 750 of the donors, about 180 million T cells yielded 117 million unique TCR beta sequences and around 300 Gb of sequence data. An earlier analysis of 587 of the donors applied high-throughput TCR beta sequencing to assess whether each TCR beta V gene segment acted as functional or pseudogenic. In the later analysis, no new phenotypic data were used to find candidate immune exposures; instead, reliance was placed on TCR beta sequences and their occurrence across donors. High-throughput TCR immunosequencing, statistical association of individual TCRs with disease status, and machine learning were combined to predict cytomegalovirus infection status. The genetic ancestry cluster associated with self-reported Caucasian donors included 81% of the roughly 400 genotyped donors. Across approximately 420 genotyped donors of the cohort, an average of roughly 250,000 unique TCR beta nucleotide sequences per donor were sequenced, and roughly 17% of those sequences were non-productive. Both class I and class II loci were covered by HLA typing, at four-digit resolution. Donor age, sex, ethnicity and CMV serostatus were compiled alongside the repertoire data. A later analysis re-examined previously published TCR beta repertoires from roughly 720 donors and added high-resolution HLA genotyping to investigate patterns of TCR occurrence. In addition to the first cohort of roughly 670 subjects, a separate validation cohort of 130 or so different subjects was used. The number of donors typed differed by locus, with roughly 620-640 for A, B, C, DRB1 and DQB1, approximately 500 for DQA1, over 600 for DPA1, and some 440 for DPB1. Using immunosequencing, the study profiled T cell repertoires from roughly 650 subjects and related those repertoires to cytomegalovirus serostatus. Every discovery cohort repertoire had been produced on one sequencing platform. Roughly 5 DR-DQ haplotypes were handled as single units for association and clustering, since linkage in the cohort was strong. A later genetic analysis took genome-wide SNP genotypes for about three fifths of the 666 donors and used that subset as a discovery cohort. The study aimed to test whether signatures of past pathogen exposure could be identified by cataloging public T cell receptors. An early release that covered fewer than 800 HLA-typed donors contained about 300 gigabases of sequencing data and some 87 million unique TCR sequences.

The library was made by the immunoSEQ multiplex PCR assay. For the multiplex PCR, a mixture combining 60 forward primers for TCR Vbeta segments and 13 reverse primers for TCR Jbeta segments was used. The CDR3 region of rearranged TCR beta genes was amplified from genomic DNA by a multiplex PCR assay. On the Illumina HiSeq System, the amplified TCR beta libraries were sequenced as 87-base-pair reads. The original pipeline was this. Across the roughly 600 repertoires, a later analysis counted some 80 million unique TCR beta chains, roughly 11 million of which were shared by at least two donors. To remove PCR and sequencing errors, raw reads were error-corrected and collapsed into unique sequences using a nearest-neighbor algorithm that merged closely related sequences. V, D and J gene segments were assigned by aligning CDR3 sequences to IMGT reference sequences. For a sequence to be retained, a match of at least six nucleotides to both a V gene segment and a J gene segment was required. Rearrangements were called productive when the CDR3 lacked stop codons and stayed in frame with V and J; all others were non-productive. Following IMGT convention, CDR3 was defined as the stretch from the second conserved V-encoded cysteine to the conserved J-encoded phenylalanine. In an earlier analysis of roughly 580 of the donors, sequences lacking an unambiguous match to a single V gene segment were excluded. In an earlier analysis of around 600 of the donors, V segments were called functional above 56.7% productive rearrangements and were called segregating when the between-donor standard deviation exceeded 5%. A statistical classification framework was built to diagnose cytomegalovirus status from the catalog of TCR beta chain sequences. V and J gene assignment, in a later analysis, came from comparing TCR nucleotide sequences with IMGT/GENE-DB human TR gene sequences. The TCRdist pipeline was used in a later analysis to assign CDR3 sequences and most-parsimonious VDJ recombination scenarios. In a later analysis, each TCR beta chain was defined by its CDR3 amino acid sequence together with its V-gene family, and reads lacking a unique V-gene family were excluded. To address suspected cross-contamination and a sequencing artifact, a later analysis removed roughly 580 highly shared, low-generation-probability nucleotide sequences. For each public chain, a later analysis derived a clonal expansion index from normalized ranks of inferred template counts within each repertoire. Generation probabilities in a later analysis came from a VDJ recombination model fitted to out-of-frame rearrangements, and those results were checked against IGoR. In a later analysis, TCR-TCR, TCR-HLA and TCR-CMV co-occurrence was scored with hypergeometric tests, and a repertoire-size bias correction was applied to TCR pairs. To estimate false discovery rates, a later analysis permuted the HLA or CMV assignments 20 times. A later analysis grouped co-occurring TCRs with DBSCAN, adding TCRdist sequence similarity when clustering within HLA-allele-positive subsets. Repertoires with fewer than 30,000 or more than 120,000 public chains, plus five repertoires with anomalous nucleotide sharing, were excluded from co-occurrence clustering. Imported from immuneACCESS, the table was reduced by TCRdb to in-frame sequences with V and J called. These copies leave out some clones; in studies compared against another copy, an unresolved V gene accounts for under half, and the cause of the remainder is not known. V, J and clone size are taken as reported in that table, and D and trimming were inferred from the DNA itself. The sample data list some 180,000 clones, and more than 75% of these were observed just once. Around 3.5% of the sample goes to the ten largest clones.

The cohort consisted of approximately 670 healthy bone marrow donors. At the time of sampling, every cohort member was nominally healthy, though immune exposures that went unrecorded were likely present. The donor was CMV seropositive and was included in the group of around 300 seropositive cohort members. Every donor gave a peripheral blood sample, and the peripheral blood mononuclear cells from that sample were used for TCR beta sequencing. The Qiagen DNeasy Blood Extraction Kit was used to extract genomic DNA from the blood cell samples. For this clone: The antigen it recognizes is unknown. Base qualities were left out, and no much larger clone turns up one base away.

Results and caveats for the whole study, not just this receptor: While some public TCRs were present in many individuals, most TCR sequences turned up only very rarely across donors. A cluster of highly shared sequence variants was judged likely to be a technical artifact of the sequencing pipeline. According to a later genetic analysis, donors in an Asian-associated ancestry cluster had fewer N-insertions in productive TCRs than the approximately 630-donor mean. Because some donors lacked HLA typing at each locus, the association tests relied only on the typed subset. Compared with equally common non-associated chains, HLA-associated TCR beta chains in a later analysis were more clonally expanded and had lower generation probabilities. Because counts were too low, roughly 17 rarely observed V segments, including chromosome 9 orphons, were left out of the earlier analysis of a few hundred of the donors. In vitro tests confirmed that a few of the cytomegalovirus-associated TCR beta chains recognize cytomegalovirus antigens. V-gene and J-gene trimming of TCR beta chains was associated with a missense DCLRE1C variant in a later genetic analysis, and the association was replicated in an independent cohort. Strong co-occurrence of HLA alleles, especially DR and DQ, made assigning TCR associations to individual alleles difficult. A later analysis found that TCR association rates varied across HLA loci, with DRB1 alleles showing the most associated TCRs and HLA-C alleles the fewest. The only immune exposure information available for the cohort was CMV serostatus. The classifier was reported to diagnose cytomegalovirus status with high specificity and sensitivity in both the original cohort and the validation cohort. Some IMGT-functional V segments, including TRBV6-2 and TRBV6-3, could not be told apart with the 87-base-pair reads, so those segments were excluded. Several of the top co-occurrence clusters appeared to be linked to parvovirus B19, influenza, CMV and Epstein-Barr virus, according to a later analysis. Correlated functional status among segregating V segments might be attributable to linkage disequilibrium, but an unknown experimental factor could not be ruled out. In the study, about 150 TCR beta chains were listed as associated with cytomegalovirus. In a later analysis, most CMV-associated TCR beta chains were found to appear HLA-restricted, with HLA associations seemingly driven largely by CMV exposure. It was suggested by the authors that the approach could potentially be generalized to other disease states and immunological phenotypes. In this cohort, only TCR beta chains were sequenced, and detectable features were limited by the absence of alpha or paired-chain data. The presence/absence analyses assumed that sequencing depth was roughly uniform across donors, and that assumption may not be true. Specific HLA alleles were associated with over 15,000 TCR beta sequences at a false discovery rate of 0.05 in a later analysis. A further reported finding was that TCR beta sequences accurately predicted the HLA-A and HLA-B alleles for most subjects in the first cohort. In an earlier analysis of around 600 of the donors, most TCR beta V segments appeared in productive rearrangements about 87% or about 30% of the time, broadly matching IMGT annotations.

CDR1 and CDR2 are read off the germline V gene as MNHNS and SASEGT. V is reduced by 6 bases and J by 8 bases, leaving a spacing of 16 bases between them. Including cysteine and phenylalanine, the CDR3 has 14 amino acids. The only DNA kept is the CDR3, 42 bases in frame from the first base. The sample taken for sequencing was PBMCs. The sequence is built from TRBV6-1 and TRBJ1-4; the D gene remains uncertain. The source is a middle-aged man in good health and CMV-seropositive. The CDR3 reads as follows: CASRRSATGEKLFF. The DNA reads as follows: TGTGCCAGCAGGCGATCGGCCACGGGGGAAAAACTGTTTTTT.